This passage covers 22 T cell receptor beta chains from one sample sequenced in a study of blood T cells in healthy people across ages. The authors ran a second PCR of 7 to 11 cycles using a sample-barcoded 5' primer and a J-beta primer mix. MiXCR, run by TCRdb on the 5' RACE reads, gives a single entry per CDR3 protein. The table has about 1.4 million distinct CDR3 sequences, around 55% seen once; the top ten hold 6.5% to 8%. Sequencing was done on a sample of blood. The receptors were sampled from a man aged 18 to 30 in good health.

Only one count was recorded for this clonotype. This sequence joins TRBV28 and TRBJ2-1, with D perhaps matching TRBD1 (6 bases). This CDR3 spans 14 amino acids. The V gene lost 5 bases and the J gene lost 4 bases, with 12 bases spanning the gap. Germline CDR1 MDHEN, CDR2 SYDVKM. The CDR3 bases are TGTGCCAGCAGTACCCCGGGACATTACAATGAGCAGTTCTTC. This codes for CASSTPGHYNEQFF. Full variable domain (missing parts from reference TRBV28 and TRBJ2-1): DVKVTQSSRYLVKRTGEKVFLECVQDMDHENMFWYRQDPGLGLRLIYFSYDVKMKEKGDIPEGYSVSREKKERFSLILESASTNQTSMYLCASSTPGHYNEQFFGPGTRLTVL.

The chain is built from TRBV3-1 and TRBJ1-2; D is unresolved. This CDR3 has 14 amino acids. Germline CDR1 LGHDT, CDR2 YNNKEL (reference sequence). The V and J ends lost 1 base and 6 bases respectively, with 12 bases between them. CDR3: CASSQGGFGNGYTF. The DNA for the CDR3 is TGTGCCAGCAGCCAAGGAGGGTTCGGCAATGGCTACACCTTC.

This chain connects TRBV4-2 to TRBJ2-5; TRBD2 aligns across 10 bases. The tail of the sequence fits TRBJ2-7 better, so the J call may be wrong. Germline values: CDR1 LGHNA, CDR2 YNFKEQ. This CDR3 has 16 residues. The CDR3 spells CASSQAASSGRNEQYF. CDR3 sequence (DNA): TGTGCCAGCAGCCAAGCGGCGTCTAGCGGGAGAAACGAGCAGTACTTC.

There are a few counts of this clonotype. The chain is built from TRBV6-2 or TRBV6-3 and TRBJ2-7; 10 nucleotides align to TRBD2. The tail of the sequence fits TRBJ2-5 better, so the J call may be wrong. CDR1 and CDR2 from the germline V gene are MNHEY and SVGEGT. The CDR3 sequence is 13 residues long. The CDR3: CASRSSGGKTQYF. CDR3 sequence (DNA): TGTGCCAGCAGATCTAGCGGGGGAAAGACCCAGTACTTC.

This chain connects TRBV5-1 to TRBJ1-2, with D unresolved. Trimming took off 4 bases at V and 2 bases at J, with 15 bases between the two ends. The germline CDR1 and CDR2 sequences are SGHRS and YFSETQ. The CDR3 is 15 amino acids. The DNA for the CDR3 is TGCGCCAGCAGCGTACGGGGATTCGGCAACTATGGCTACACCTTC. As protein: CASSVRGFGNYGYTF.

This chain's CDR3 is CASSERTEAYGYTF. The CDR3 nucleotides are TGTGCCAGCAGCGAAAGGACAGAGGCTTATGGCTACACCTTC. This sequence joins TRBV7-2 and TRBJ1-2; a weak D match, TRBD1 (6 bases). The CDR3 contains 14 residues. Deletions cut 5 bases from V and 5 bases from J, with 15 bases between. CDR1 SGHTA and CDR2 FQGNSA come from the germline V gene.

A few counts support this clonotype. The chain employs TRBV5-1 and TRBJ2-1, with 14 bases matching TRBD2. Germline V gives CDR1 SGHRS, CDR2 YFSETQ. CDR3 size: 15 residues. Trimming removed 3 bases from V and 8 bases from J; junction bases left unmatched: 4. CDR3 residues: CASSSGLAGVDEQFF. CDR3 DNA: TGCGCCAGCAGCTCGGGACTAGCGGGAGTTGATGAGCAGTTCTTC.

V usage is TRBV25-1 and J usage is TRBJ1-2; 8 nucleotides line up with TRBD1. The CDR3 sequence is 13 residues long. The junction had 2 bases not matched to a gene; V was cut back by 3 bases and J by 5 bases. Germline V gene sequence: CDR1 MGHDK, CDR2 SYGVNS. The CDR3 DNA reads as TGTGCCAGCAGTGAGGACAGGGCTTATGGCTACACCTTC. Translating gives CASSEDRAYGYTF.

This chain connects TRBV7-2 to TRBJ1-2; the D is unclear. CDR3 size: 16 residues. V lost 1 base, J lost 4 bases, and 16 bases lay in between. CDR1 is SGHTA and CDR2 is FQGNSA in the germline V gene. The chain's CDR3 is CASSLVLDSPPYGYTF. Here the CDR3 DNA reads TGTGCCAGCAGCTTAGTATTGGACTCCCCCCCCTATGGCTACACCTTC.

The V and J genes are TRBV29-1 and TRBJ2-4; D uncertain. TRBJ2-7 explains the end of the DNA better; the J call may be wrong. Germline V gene data show CDR1 as SQVTM and CDR2 as ANQGSEA. The CDR3 has 15 amino acids. The DNA of the CDR3 is TGCAGCGTTGTTTCGCGGCAGGTCTACTCCTACGAGCAGTACTTC. This gives the protein CSVVSRQVYSYEQYF.

The chain recombines TRBV20-1 with TRBJ1-4; D gene uncertain. Germline V lookup: CDR1 DFQATT, CDR2 SNEGSKA (reference sequence). V lost 2 bases, J lost 7 bases, and 11 bases lay in between. There are 13 residues in the CDR3. The CDR3 here is CSARSGLSEKLFF. The CDR3 nucleotides read TGCAGTGCTAGATCCGGGTTAAGTGAAAAACTGTTTTTT.

The chain has TRBV4-1 and TRBJ1-2, with D perhaps matching TRBD1 (6 bases). V was shortened by 1 base and J by 5 bases, with 17 bases between the two germline ends. The length of the CDR3 is 16 residues. Germline CDR1 is MGHRA and CDR2 is YSYEKL. DNA of the CDR3: TGCGCCAGCAGCCAAGCCCCGATGGGGGCTCTATATGGCTACACCTTC. It encodes CASSQAPMGALYGYTF.

Of note for this clonotype: Since no conserved phenylalanine or tryptophan closes the CDR3, a read error is the likely cause. The chain couples TRBV20-1 to TRBJ2-1; no clear D gene. Trimming cost V 0 bases and J 2 bases, with 11 bases left between them. Per germline, CDR1 DFQATT and CDR2 SNEGSKA (reference sequence). CDR3 length: 15 residues. The CDR3 sequence is CSARDMAKTYNEQFL. CDR3 coding DNA: TGCAGTGCTAGAGATATGGCGAAGACCTACAATGAGCAGTTCTTA.

This clonotype was detected only a few times. V is TRBV12-3 or TRBV12-4 and J is TRBJ1-1, with D perhaps TRBD1 (6 bases). Trimming removed 7 bases from V and 6 bases from J, with 12 bases in between. The CDR3 loop spans 12 amino acids. CDR3 sequence reads: CASTLRTAEAFF. CDR3 nucleotides: TGTGCCAGCACCCTCCGGACAGCTGAAGCTTTCTTT.

This clonotype was detected ten times or more. This rearrangement joins TRBV4-3 to TRBJ2-1; D might be TRBD2 (5 bases). Germline lookup yields CDR1 LGHNA and CDR2 YSLEER. V shed 0 bases and J shed 15 bases, with 15 bases lying between them. The CDR3 is made up of 13 amino acids. The CDR3 region is CASSQDFRTGRFF. The CDR3 bases are TGCGCCAGCAGCCAAGATTTTAGAACGGGGAGGTTCTTC.

About this clonotype: The junction departs from germline at one end; a sequencing error may be responsible. This sequence joins TRBV3-1 and TRBJ1-1; TRBD1 aligns across 8 bases. Looked up from germline, CDR1 is LGHDT and CDR2 is YNNKEL (reference sequence). CDR3 length: 15 amino acids. The CDR3: CASSQSDRETAEAFF. In DNA form, the CDR3 reads TGCGCCAGCAGCCAATCGGACAGGGAAACCGCTGAAGCTTTCTTT.

V gene TRBV28 combines with J gene TRBJ1-2; possibly TRBD1 for D (5 bases). From germline, CDR1 is MDHEN and CDR2 SYDVKM. The CDR3 loop spans 15 amino acids. Trimming removed 5 bases at V and 4 bases at J, with 17 bases between. The CDR3 is CASSPTEQRVYGYTF. Written as DNA, the CDR3 is TGTGCCAGCAGTCCGACAGAGCAGCGAGTCTATGGCTACACCTTC.

The chain combines TRBV18 with TRBJ2-3; tentatively, D is TRBD2 (5 bases). Germline CDR1 reads KGHSH; CDR2 reads LQKENI. V shed 3 bases and J shed 4 bases, with 11 bases lying between them. The CDR3 consists of 14 residues. In DNA, the CDR3 is TGTGCCAGCTCACCGGACGAGAGGGCAGATACGCAGTATTTT. Translating it yields CASSPDERADTQYF.

V gene TRBV6-5 combines with J gene TRBJ2-1; 10 positions agree with TRBD1. Germline V lookup: CDR1 MNHEY, CDR2 SVGAGI. V lost 2 bases, J lost 6 bases, and 10 bases stayed unmatched. The CDR3 is made up of 17 amino acids. The DNA for the CDR3 is TGTGCCAGCAGTTACCCATCCGGGGACAGGGGTCTCAATGAGCAGTTCTTC. It codes for CASSYPSGDRGLNEQFF.

A note on this clonotype: Germline is not matched at one junction end, which may reflect a read error. The V and J genes are TRBV3-1 and TRBJ2-1; 7 bases match TRBD2. The CDR3 has 17 residues. Germline V gives CDR1 LGHDT, CDR2 YNNKEL (reference sequence). The CDR3 nucleotides are TGTGCCAGCAGCCACATTCACCCGGGACTAACATACAAGGAGCAGTTCTTC. Its translation is CASSHIHPGLTYKEQFF.

This chain links TRBV20-1 with TRBJ2-1; 11 nucleotides align to TRBD2. This CDR3 region has 15 residues. The V gene's germline CDR1 is DFQATT and CDR2 SNEGSKA (reference sequence). V gave up 6 bases and J gave up 7 bases; unmatched junction bases: 11. The CDR3 region has the DNA TGCAGTGCACCCCAACTAGCGGGAGATATGAATGAGCAGTTCTTC. This codes for CSAPQLAGDMNEQFF.

The chain is built from TRBV6-6 and TRBJ2-2; weak D call: TRBD1 (5 bases). Trimming took off 2 bases at V and 5 bases at J, with 9 bases between the two ends. CDR1 and CDR2 (germline): MNHNY, SVGAGI (reference sequence). The CDR3 runs to 14 residues. The CDR3 loop reads CASSYQDNTGELFF. The CDR3 region has the DNA TGTGCCAGCAGTTACCAGGACAATACCGGGGAGCTGTTTTTT.